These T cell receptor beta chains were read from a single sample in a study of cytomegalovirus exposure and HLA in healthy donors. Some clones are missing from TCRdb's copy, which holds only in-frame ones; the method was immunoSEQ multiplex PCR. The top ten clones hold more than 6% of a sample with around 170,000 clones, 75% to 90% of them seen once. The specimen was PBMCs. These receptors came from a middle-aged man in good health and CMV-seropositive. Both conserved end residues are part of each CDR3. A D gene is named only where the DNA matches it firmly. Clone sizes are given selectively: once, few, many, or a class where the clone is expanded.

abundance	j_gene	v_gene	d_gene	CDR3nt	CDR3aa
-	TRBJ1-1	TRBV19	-	TGTGCCAGTAGTATGGGAAGGGGCCTAATGAACACTGAAGCTTTCTTT	CASSMGRGLMNTEAFF
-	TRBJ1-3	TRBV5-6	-	TGTGCCAGCAGCTGGGGTAGGGGGGGCACTGGAAACACCATATATTTT	CASSWGRGGTGNTIYF
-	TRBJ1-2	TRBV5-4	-	TGTGCCAGCAGCCTCGCAGTAAACTATGGCTACACCTTC	CASSLAVNYGYTF
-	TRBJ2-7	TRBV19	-	TGTGCCAGTAGCCGATTAAACAGGGACCCCTACGAGCAGTACTTC	CASSRLNRDPYEQYF
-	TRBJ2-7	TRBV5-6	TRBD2	TGTGCCAGCAGCCATCGCGGGTTGGGGACTAGTAGGGAGTACTTC	CASSHRGLGTSREYF
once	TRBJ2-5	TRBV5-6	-	TGTGCCAGCAGCTTCGGGGATTCGACCCAGTACTTC	CASSFGDSTQYF
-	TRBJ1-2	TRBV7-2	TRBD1	TGTGCCAGCACTTTCGGACAGGGCTATGGCTACACCTTC	CASTFGQGYGYTF
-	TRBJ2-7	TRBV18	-	TGTGCCAGCTCACCGACGCCAGCGTTTTCGTCGTACGAGCAGTACTTC	CASSPTPAFSSYEQYF
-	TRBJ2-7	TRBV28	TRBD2	TGTGCCAGCAGCGTCGCGGGGGGTTCCTACGAGCAGTACTTC	CASSVAGGSYEQYF
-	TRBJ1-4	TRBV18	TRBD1	TGTGCCAGCTCACCACCGGGACAGGGGTATGAAAAACTGTTTTTT	CASSPPGQGYEKLFF
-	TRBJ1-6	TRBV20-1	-	TGCAGTGCTAGCGCGGGGACCCTCCACTTT	CSASAGTLHF
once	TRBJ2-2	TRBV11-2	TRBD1	TGTGCCAGCAGCTTAGCTATGGCCGGGACAGGGTTCACCGGGGAGCTGTTTTTT	CASSLAMAGTGFTGELFF
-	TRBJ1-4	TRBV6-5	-	TGTGCCAGCAGTTACTCGCCAGGGGTGGAAAAACTGTTTTTT	CASSYSPGVEKLFF
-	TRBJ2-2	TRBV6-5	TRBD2	TGTGCCAGCAGTTACCCCAGCGGGGGCACCGGGGAGCTGTTTTTT	CASSYPSGGTGELFF
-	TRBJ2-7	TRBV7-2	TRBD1	TGTGCCAGCAGCCGGGACAGGGCAACCTACGAGCAGTACTTC	CASSRDRATYEQYF
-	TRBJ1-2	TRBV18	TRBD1	TGTGCCAGCTCACCTCGGACAGGAGAGGGTGGCTACACCTTC	CASSPRTGEGGYTF
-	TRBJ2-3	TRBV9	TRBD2	TGTGCCAGCAGCGTAGCAGAGCGGGGACGGTCAGATACGCAGTATTTT	CASSVAERGRSDTQYF
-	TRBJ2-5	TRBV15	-	TGTGCCACCAGCAGAGATCTCCGGGGGGCGATCGGGACCCAGTACTTC	CATSRDLRGAIGTQYF
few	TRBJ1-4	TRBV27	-	TGTGCCAGCAGTTCTACGCGCCACGGTGTGGCAACTAATGAAAAACTGTTTTTT	CASSSTRHGVATNEKLFF
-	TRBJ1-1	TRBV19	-	TGTGCCAGTAGTCCCAGGGTGTCCACTGAAGCTTTCTTT	CASSPRVSTEAFF
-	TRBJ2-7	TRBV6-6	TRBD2	TGTGCCAGCAGTCGCCCTACCTCTAGCGGGGGGTACGAGCAGTACTTC	CASSRPTSSGGYEQYF
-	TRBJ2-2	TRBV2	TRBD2	TGTGCCAGCGAGACTAGCGGGGGGAACACCGGGGAGCTGTTTTTT	CASETSGGNTGELFF
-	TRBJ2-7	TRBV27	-	TGTGCCAGCAGTTACAGGTTCTTGGACGAGCAGTACTTC	CASSYRFLDEQYF
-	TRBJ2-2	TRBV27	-	TGTGCCACCCAAAGAGACAGATACACCGGGGAGCTGTTTTTT	CATQRDRYTGELFF
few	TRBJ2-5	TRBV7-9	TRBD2	TGTGCCAGCAATACCCTAATAGCGGGCAAAGAAGAGACCCAGTACTTC	CASNTLIAGKEETQYF
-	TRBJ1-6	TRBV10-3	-	TGTGCCATCAGTGAAGCCAGGGTGGATAATTCACCCCTCCACTTT	CAISEARVDNSPLHF
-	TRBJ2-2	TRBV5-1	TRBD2	TGCGCCAGCACGATTAGCGGGGGCGTTCAGGGGGAGCTGTTTTTT	CASTISGGVQGELFF
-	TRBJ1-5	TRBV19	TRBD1	TGTGCCAGTAGTACCACAGGGGGCGGTGGGTCCACAAAGCCCCAGCATTTT	CASSTTGGGGSTKPQHF
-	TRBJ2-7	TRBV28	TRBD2	TGTGCCAGCGCCCCGCCGGGGGGTGAGCAGTACTTC	CASAPPGGEQYF
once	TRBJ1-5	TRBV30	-	TGTGCCTGGACCACGGGGTCACAGCCCCAGCATTTT	CAWTTGSQPQHF
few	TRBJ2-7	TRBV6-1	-	TGTGCCAGCAGTGAAACCCCGGACAGCTACGAGCAGTACTTC	CASSETPDSYEQYF
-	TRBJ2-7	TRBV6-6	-	TGTGCCAGCCAAAAGGACTCTTCCTACGAGCAGTACTTC	CASQKDSSYEQYF
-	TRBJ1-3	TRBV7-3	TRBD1	TGTGCCAGCAGCTTAGACAGGGGGTCTGGAAACACCATATATTTT	CASSLDRGSGNTIYF
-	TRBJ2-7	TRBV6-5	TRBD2	TGTGCCAGCAGTTACTCCGGGACTAGCGCTTCCTACGAGCAGTACTTC	CASSYSGTSASYEQYF
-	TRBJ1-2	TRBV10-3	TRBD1	TGTGCCACCAGTGGGACAGGGAGGGATGGCTACACCTTC	CATSGTGRDGYTF
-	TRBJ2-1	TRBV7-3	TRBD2	TGTGCCAGCAGCGCCCTAGCGGGGGGGCTTAATGAGCAGTTCTTC	CASSALAGGLNEQFF
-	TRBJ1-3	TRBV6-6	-	TGTGCCAGCACCGCCGATGGGGCTGGTAGAAACACCATATATTTT	CASTADGAGRNTIYF
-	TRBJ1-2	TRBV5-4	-	TGTGCCAGCAGCCTGGATCCGGGAGGAGGCTACACCTTC	CASSLDPGGGYTF
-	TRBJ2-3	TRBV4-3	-	TGCGCCAGCAGCCAAGAGTGGACGGCTAGGGGGAGCACAGATACGCAGTATTTT	CASSQEWTARGSTDTQYF
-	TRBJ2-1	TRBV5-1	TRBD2	TGCGCCAGCTGCCGCGGGACTAGCGGGTACAATGAGCAGTTCTTC	CASCRGTSGYNEQFF
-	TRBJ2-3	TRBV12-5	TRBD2	TGTGCTAGTGGTGCCGGACTAGCGGGGGGGGATACGCAGTATTTT	CASGAGLAGGDTQYF
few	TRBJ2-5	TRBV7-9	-	TGTGCCAGCAGCTTAGACGTGGCCGTTGGAGGAGAGACCCAGTACTTC	CASSLDVAVGGETQYF
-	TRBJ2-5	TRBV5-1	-	TGCGCCAGCAGCTTCTCTATTTTCTCCGCAGGGATCCACCAAGAGACCCAGTACTTC	CASSFSIFSAGIHQETQYF
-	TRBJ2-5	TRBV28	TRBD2	TGTGCCAGCTTCTCCTCGGGGGGGGATTTAGAGACCCAGTACTTC	CASFSSGGDLETQYF
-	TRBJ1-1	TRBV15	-	TGTGCCACCAGCAGACCACGGGGGGATGAAGCTTTCTTT	CATSRPRGDEAFF
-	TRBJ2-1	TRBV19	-	TGTGCCAGTAGTATAGATCTCGAAGGGGGTGAGCAGTTCTTC	CASSIDLEGGEQFF
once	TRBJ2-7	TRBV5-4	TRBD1	TGTGCCAGCAGCGAAAAGGGACAGGTCTCCTACGAGCAGTACTTC	CASSEKGQVSYEQYF
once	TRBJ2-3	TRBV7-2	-	TGTGGGTCCATTAGCGGAAGCACAGATACGCAGTATTTT	CGSISGSTDTQYF